Below, 30 T cell receptor beta chains from the same sample are listed, as sequenced in a study of T cell changes during pregnancy in multiple sclerosis (dated by TCRdb to between 2019 and 2020). The protocol used for the library was the immunoSEQ multiplex PCR assay. The table was pulled from immuneACCESS by TCRdb, which kept in-frame rearrangements only. Such tables lose some clones; where checked, under half of the loss comes from unresolved V genes, and the rest has no known cause. This sample is represented by about 73,000 clones; 85% to 95% of them were singletons. The top ten constitute less than 3.5% of the sample. The sample here was peripheral blood, taken in the third trimester of pregnancy. These receptors all come from a female donor in good health, enrolled as a control in a pregnancy study.

Concerning this clone: A read error may produce the germline difference seen at one junction end. The sample has other DNA sequences that encode this CDR3 too. In nucleotides, the CDR3 is TGTGCCATCCTCCCGGGGGGCGGTCTTAACTACGGCTACACCTTC. Its translation: CAILPGGGLNYGYTF. The V call is TRBV19, the J call TRBJ1-2; a possible D gene is TRBD1 (6 bases). CDR1 LNHDA and CDR2 SQIVND come from the germline V gene (reference sequence). CDR3 length: 15 residues. The variable domain in full, with the rest retrieved from reference TRBV19 and TRBJ1-2, is DGGITQSPKYLFRKEGQNVTLSCEQNLNHDAMYWYRQDPGQGLRLIYYSQIVNDFQKGDIAEGYSVSREKKESFPLTVTSAQKNPTAFYLCAILPGGGLNYGYTFGSGTRLTVV.

The chain joins TRBV6-6 to TRBJ1-4; 8 bases align to TRBD1. V lost 4 bases and J lost 7; bases outside the gene matches: 11. The CDR3 is 16 residues long. Germline values: CDR1 MNHNY, CDR2 SVGAGI (reference sequence). CDR3 residues: CASSFNTGGTSEKLFF. Written as DNA, the CDR3 is TGTGCCAGCAGTTTCAATACAGGGGGTACGAGTGAAAAACTGTTTTTT.

The V call is TRBV7-9, the J call TRBJ2-2; 8 bases map to TRBD2. This CDR3 is 16 amino acids long. With V trimmed by 3 bases and J by 5 bases, 8 bases remained unmatched. The V gene's germline CDR1 is SEHNR and CDR2 FQNEAQ (reference sequence). DNA for the CDR3: TGTGCCAGCAGCTTTACGAGCGGGAGCCCGACCGGGGAGCTGTTTTTT. Translating gives CASSFTSGSPTGELFF. Combining the CDR3 with reference TRBV7-9 and TRBJ2-2 gives the whole variable domain DTGVSQNPRHKITKRGQNVTFRCDPISEHNRLYWYRQTLGQGPEFLTYFQNEAQLEKSRLLSDRFSAERPKGSFSTLEIQRTEQGDSAMYLCASSFTSGSPTGELFFGEGSRLTVL.

Note on this clone: Other nucleotide sequences from this sample produce the same CDR3. The chain links TRBV11-2 to TRBJ2-7; TRBD2 agrees at 11 bases. CDR3 size: 18 residues. V gave up 5 bases and J gave up 1 base; unmatched junction bases: 13. Germline V gene data show CDR1 as SGHAT and CDR2 as FQNNGV. This chain's CDR3 is CASSPSPDGTSGSYEQYF. The DNA of the CDR3 is TGTGCCAGCAGCCCGTCACCCGACGGGACTAGCGGTTCCTACGAGCAGTACTTC.

The chain carries TRBV28 and TRBJ2-7; D is undetermined. V was clipped by 2 bases and J by 3 bases, with 8 bases between them. Germline V gives CDR1 MDHEN, CDR2 SYDVKM. The CDR3 covers 13 residues. CDR3 in amino acids: CASSLNYLYEQYF. Written as DNA, the CDR3 is TGTGCCAGCAGTTTAAACTACCTCTACGAGCAGTACTTC.

This clone ranks as medium-sized. The gene calls are TRBV7-8 and TRBJ2-7, with TRBD2 identical over 10 bases. The CDR3 has 15 amino acids. V was clipped by 4 bases and J by 0 bases; unmatched bases: 3. Per germline, CDR1 SGHVS and CDR2 FQNEAQ. Written as DNA, the CDR3 is TGTGCCAGCAGCTCGGGACTAGCGTTCTCCTACGAGCAGTACTTC. Encoded protein: CASSSGLAFSYEQYF.

This chain connects TRBV27 to TRBJ2-1, with D hard to call. The CDR3 covers 16 residues. The V end lost 7 bases, the J end lost 0 bases, and 16 bases lay between the germline ends. CDR1 is MNHEY and CDR2 is SMNVEV in the germline V gene (reference sequence). The CDR3 DNA sequence: TGTGCCAGCAACTCTGATGCGTCGAGCTCCTACAATGAGCAGTTCTTC. It translates to CASNSDASSSYNEQFF.

The V call is TRBV19, the J call TRBJ2-2, with D uncertain. The CDR3 is 14 residues long. Germline loops: CDR1 LNHDA, CDR2 SQIVND (reference sequence). Trimming stripped 2 bases from V and 2 bases from J, with 6 bases between. Here the CDR3 reads CASSIYPNTGELFF. The CDR3 nucleotides are TGTGCCAGTAGTATATATCCCAACACCGGGGAGCTGTTTTTT.

This sequence joins TRBV28 and TRBJ1-2; 7 positions agree with TRBD1. Looked up from germline, CDR1 is MDHEN and CDR2 is SYDVKM. V shed 5 bases and J 6 bases; nucleotides not matched to a gene: 3. The CDR3 is 12 amino acids. The CDR3 loop is CASSIRGDGYTF. The CDR3 DNA is TGTGCCAGCAGTATCAGGGGGGATGGCTACACCTTC.

The gene calls are TRBV28 and TRBJ2-7; D remains ambiguous. The CDR3 covers 13 residues. Trimming took off 4 bases at V and 7 bases at J, with 14 bases between the two ends. From germline, CDR1 is MDHEN and CDR2 SYDVKM. CDR3 coding DNA: TGTGCCAGCAGTTCCGCTCTTACAACAGAGCAGTACTTC. Encoded protein: CASSSALTTEQYF. The full variable domain, its missing parts supplied by reference TRBV28 and TRBJ2-7, is DVKVTQSSRYLVKRTGEKVFLECVQDMDHENMFWYRQDPGLGLRLIYFSYDVKMKEKGDIPEGYSVSREKKERFSLILESASTNQTSMYLCASSSALTTEQYFGPGTRLTVT.

This chain connects TRBV28 to TRBJ1-4; tentatively, D is TRBD1 (5 bases). This CDR3 contains 15 residues. With 7 bases removed from V and 7 bases from J, the gap between germline ends came to 19 bases. Germline loops: CDR1 MDHEN, CDR2 SYDVKM. The CDR3 protein is CASTPPGGVGEKLFF. The CDR3 coding sequence is TGTGCCAGCACCCCTCCCGGAGGGGTTGGTGAAAAACTGTTTTTT. Looking up the rest from reference TRBV28 and TRBJ1-4 gives the full variable domain: DVKVTQSSRYLVKRTGEKVFLECVQDMDHENMFWYRQDPGLGLRLIYFSYDVKMKEKGDIPEGYSVSREKKERFSLILESASTNQTSMYLCASTPPGGVGEKLFFGSGTQLSVL.

The rearrangement uses TRBV5-1 and TRBJ2-3, with TRBD1 as a possible D gene (6 bases). The CDR3 spans 15 residues. V gave up 0 bases and J gave up 6 bases, with 14 bases separating them. Per germline, CDR1 SGHRS and CDR2 YFSETQ. The CDR3 DNA reads as TGCGCCAGCAGCTTGGGGGCAGGGGATTTGGATACGCAGTATTTT. Its protein is CASSLGAGDLDTQYF.

This clone was observed once. J is TRBJ2-1 and V is TRBV2, with TRBD2 matching over 10 bases. V lost 5 bases, J lost 6 bases, and 4 bases stayed unmatched. Looked up from germline, CDR1 is SNHLY and CDR2 is FYNNEI. CDR3 length: 14 residues. In nucleotides, the CDR3 is TGTGCCAGCAGTAGCGGGGGGGCGACCAATGAGCAGTTCTTC. It is translated as CASSSGGATNEQFF.

V gene TRBV5-1 combines with J gene TRBJ2-5; 7 nucleotides align to TRBD2. CDR1 is SGHRS, CDR2 YFSETQ, per germline. J gave up 4 bases and V 1 base, and 4 bases lay outside the gene matches. This CDR3 comprises 14 residues. CDR3: CASSLTGGAETQYF. CDR3 nucleotide sequence: TGCGCCAGCAGCTTGACGGGGGGTGCAGAGACCCAGTACTTC.

A single count supports this clone. V and J are TRBV4-3 and TRBJ1-3; D gene uncertain. Germline loops: CDR1 LGHNA, CDR2 YSLEER. Trimming took off 1 base at V and 0 bases at J, with 13 bases between the two ends. This CDR3 has 17 residues. CDR3 loop: CASSQAPAGSSGNTIYF. CDR3 DNA sequence: TGCGCCAGCAGCCAAGCCCCGGCAGGCTCCTCTGGAAACACCATATATTTT.

This clone was counted once. V and J are TRBV6-6 and TRBJ1-5; 8 bases line up with TRBD1. The trim removed 8 bases at V and 1 base at J, leaving 7 bases unmatched. Germline CDR1 is MNHNY and CDR2 is SVGAGI (reference sequence). The CDR3 consists of 15 residues. CDR3 DNA sequence: TGTGCCAGCCAGGACAGGGTTTGGAGCAATCAGCCCCAGCATTTT. Protein: CASQDRVWSNQPQHF.

The rearrangement links TRBV6-6 to TRBJ2-7; 10 nucleotides agree with TRBD1. The CDR3 has 16 residues. In germline, CDR1 is MNHNY, CDR2 SVGAGI (reference sequence). V was clipped by 0 bases and J by 5 bases; unmatched bases: 7. CDR3 region: CASSYSRQGARNEQYF. CDR3 sequence (DNA): TGTGCCAGCAGTTACTCGAGACAGGGGGCACGGAACGAGCAGTACTTC.

V and J are TRBV5-4 and TRBJ2-7, with 9 bases lining up with TRBD2. V lost 6 bases to trimming and J lost 5 bases; unmatched junction nucleotides: 9. Germline V gene lookup returns CDR1 SGHNT and CDR2 YYREEE (reference sequence). The CDR3 is 14 amino acids. The CDR3 sequence is CASNKVAGDNEQYF. DNA for the CDR3: TGTGCCAGCAACAAGGTAGCGGGGGACAACGAGCAGTACTTC.

The chain carries TRBV27 and TRBJ2-2; maybe TRBD1 (5 bases). CDR1 is MNHEY and CDR2 is SMNVEV in the germline V gene (reference sequence). Trimming removed 8 bases from V and 4 bases from J, with 20 bases in between. The CDR3 has 16 amino acids. The DNA for the CDR3 is TGTGCCAGCGGCCCGACGGCAGGGCGTAGCACCGGGGAGCTGTTTTTT. This sequence encodes CASGPTAGRSTGELFF.

This chain joins TRBV7-8 and TRBJ2-7; D is possibly TRBD1 (6 bases). Trimming took 5 bases from V and 4 from J, leaving 12 bases between them. CDR3 size: 13 residues. Germline CDR1 reads SGHVS; CDR2 reads FQNEAQ. Written as DNA, the CDR3 is TGTGCCAGCAGCATCAAAAGGGGGTACGAGCAGTACTTC. It is translated as CASSIKRGYEQYF.

Written as DNA, the CDR3 is TGTGCCAGCAGCTTAGAGTGGGAGGACACCGGGGAGCTGTTTTTT. Protein: CASSLEWEDTGELFF. The J gene is TRBJ2-2, the V gene TRBV11-2, with a possible D match to TRBD2 (6 bases). Trimming removed 0 bases at V and 3 bases at J, with 8 bases between. Germline CDR1 and CDR2: SGHAT and FQNNGV. There are 15 residues in the CDR3.

This chain uses TRBV7-3 with TRBJ2-3, with TRBD2 identical over 10 bases. V gave up 1 base and J gave up 7 bases; unmatched junction bases: 11. The CDR3 is 17 amino acids. CDR1 SGHTA and CDR2 FQGTGA come from the germline V gene. The CDR3, as DNA: TGTGCCAGCAGCTTAATTGGTCTAGCGGGAGTGGCTAATACGCAGTATTTT. Translated, it gives CASSLIGLAGVANTQYF. The variable domain in full, with the rest retrieved from reference TRBV7-3 and TRBJ2-3, is GAGVSQTPSNKVTEKGKYVELRCDPISGHTALYWYRQSLGQGPEFLIYFQGTGAADDSGLPNDRFFAVRPEGSVSTLKIQRTERGDSAVYLCASSLIGLAGVANTQYFGPGTRLTVL.

CDR3 in amino acids: CASSFEGVRSYEQYF. The CDR3 DNA reads as TGTGCCAGCAGCTTTGAGGGGGTAAGGTCCTACGAGCAGTACTTC. The V gene is TRBV5-6, the J gene TRBJ2-7; TRBD1 is a possible D gene (6 bases). Looked up from germline, CDR1 is SGHDT and CDR2 is YYEEEE. The CDR3 runs 15 residues. V lost 2 bases and J lost 1, with 13 bases in between.

For the CDR3, the DNA is TGTGCCAGCAGCTTGGTACTAGCGGGATTTGATACGCAGTATTTT. Its translation is CASSLVLAGFDTQYF. The chain joins TRBV5-6 to TRBJ2-3; 10 bases agree with TRBD2. The CDR3 covers 15 residues. With V trimmed by 0 bases and J by 6 bases, 4 bases remained unmatched. Germline V gives CDR1 SGHDT, CDR2 YYEEEE.

The chain has TRBV11-2 and TRBJ2-5, with 7 nucleotides matching TRBD1. CDR3 length: 14 residues. Germline trimming cut 3 bases from V and 9 bases from J; bases unmatched to any gene: 10. Germline values: CDR1 SGHAT, CDR2 FQNNGV. CDR3 bases: TGTGCCAGCAGCTTGCCGGGACAGAGGGTGTCCCAGTACTTC. Residues: CASSLPGQRVSQYF.

CDR3 region: CASSLEAGREVSGANVLTF. In nucleotides, the CDR3 is TGTGCCAGCAGCTTAGAGGCAGGGAGGGAGGTTTCTGGGGCCAACGTCCTGACTTTC. The chain uses TRBV11-2 and TRBJ2-6, with TRBD2 matching 7 bases. The trim removed 0 bases at V and 1 base at J, leaving 9 bases unmatched. CDR1 SGHAT and CDR2 FQNNGV come from the germline V gene. The CDR3 runs 19 residues.

This clone has a handful of counts. This chain connects TRBV19 to TRBJ1-2; 7 bases fit TRBD1. Germline values: CDR1 LNHDA, CDR2 SQIVND (reference sequence). This CDR3 has 14 amino acids. Trimming cost V 4 bases and J 4 bases; bases outside gene matches: 6. CDR3 region: CASSTRGGLYGYTF. The CDR3, as DNA: TGTGCCAGTAGTACTCGAGGGGGCCTCTATGGCTACACCTTC.

This clone has just one count. The rearrangement links TRBV2 to TRBJ2-3; 9 nucleotides line up with TRBD2. Trimming removed 6 bases from V and 5 bases from J; junction bases left unmatched: 12. The CDR3 covers 16 residues. From germline, CDR1 is SNHLY and CDR2 FYNNEI. The CDR3: CASRNNFAGGQDTQYF. Written as DNA, the CDR3 is TGTGCCAGCAGGAATAATTTCGCGGGGGGGCAAGATACGCAGTATTTT.

The V and J genes are TRBV5-3 and TRBJ1-5, with D maybe TRBD1 (5 bases). TRBV5-3 is filed as an ORF, its function uncertain. V lost 4 bases to trimming and J lost 4 bases, with 12 bases between them. CDR3 length: 14 residues. Here the CDR3 reads CARSGGNRNQPQHF. For the CDR3, the DNA is TGTGCCAGAAGCGGGGGGAACAGAAATCAGCCCCAGCATTTT.

This chain links TRBV27 with TRBJ2-1; the match to TRBD2 covers 9 bases. The CDR3 is made up of 15 amino acids. Germline-derived CDR1 and CDR2 are MNHEY and SMNVEV (reference sequence). V gave up 2 bases and J gave up 10 bases; unmatched junction bases: 9. CDR3 DNA: TGTGCCAGCAGTTTAGGCGGCGGGGGGGCTCTAGAGCAGTTCTTC. Protein product: CASSLGGGGALEQFF.